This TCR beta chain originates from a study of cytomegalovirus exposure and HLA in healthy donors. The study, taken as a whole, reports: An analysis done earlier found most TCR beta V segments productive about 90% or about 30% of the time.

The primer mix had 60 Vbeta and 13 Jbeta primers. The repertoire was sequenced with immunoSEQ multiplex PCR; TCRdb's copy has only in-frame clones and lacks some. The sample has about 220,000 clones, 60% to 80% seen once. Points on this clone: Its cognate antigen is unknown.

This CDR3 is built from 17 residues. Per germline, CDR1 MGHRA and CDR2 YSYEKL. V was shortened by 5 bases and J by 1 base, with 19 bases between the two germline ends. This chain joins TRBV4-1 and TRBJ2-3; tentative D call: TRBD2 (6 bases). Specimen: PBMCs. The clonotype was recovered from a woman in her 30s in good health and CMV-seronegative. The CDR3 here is CASSSPPRLGRTDTQYF. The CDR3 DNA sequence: TGCGCCAGCAGCTCCCCTCCGAGACTAGGGCGCACAGATACGCAGTATTTT.